This TCR beta chain originates from a study of shared clonotypes between healthy human individuals. The test was conducted at deep level. Splitting of each subset's genomic DNA was done evenly across several immunoSEQ plates. The data were produced by immunoSEQ multiplex PCR, yet TCRdb's version contains in-frame clones alone and is incomplete. Among hundreds of thousands of clones, 85% to 95% were seen once, and the ten largest hold approximately 25%. It was CD45RO-negative cells, positively selected for CCR7, that made up naive CD8 cells, with terminally differentiated effector memory CD45RA+ cells excluded. Notes on this clone: The antigen remains undetermined.

Study-wide points: An anticipated effect of sequencing depth on clonotype sharing among donors was recognized.

The V end was cut by 1 base, the J end by 7 bases, with 15 bases between. CDR1 is SGHNT and CDR2 is YYREEE in the germline V gene (reference sequence). This CDR3 is built from 15 residues. The TCR comes from a man aged 25 to 40 in good health. The chain combines TRBV5-4 with TRBJ2-1; perhaps TRBD1 as D (6 bases). Sequenced material: naive CD8+ T cells sorted from blood. Here the CDR3 reads CASSLYRDKANEQFF. Written as DNA, the CDR3 is TGTGCCAGCAGCTTGTATCGGGACAAAGCAAATGAGCAGTTCTTC. Full variable domain (outside the CDR3, taken from reference TRBV5-4 and TRBJ2-1): ETGVTQSPTHLIKTRGQQVTLRCSSQSGHNTVSWYQQALGQGPQFIFQYYREEENGRGNFPPRFSGLQFPNYSSELNVNALELDDSALYLCASSLYRDKANEQFFGPGTRLTVL.